This T cell receptor beta chain was captured by sequencing in a study of cytomegalovirus exposure and HLA in healthy donors. Donors likely had unrecorded immune exposures despite being nominally healthy when sampled. 60 Vbeta and 13 Jbeta primers were used in PCR. TCRdb's copy holds only in-frame clones and misses some; the assay was immunoSEQ multiplex PCR. This sample has 120,000 or so clones, with approximately 84% found just once. The source of this sequence is a man younger than 30 in good health and CMV-seropositive. Sequences were obtained from PBMCs.

CDR3 protein: CASSQSPGQTAGELFF. CDR3 in DNA: TGCGCCAGCAGCCAATCACCGGGACAGACTGCCGGGGAGCTGTTTTTT. The chain is built from TRBV4-3 and TRBJ2-2; 7 nucleotides align to TRBD1. Germline V CDR1 and CDR2: LGHNA, YSLEER. The V and J ends lost 2 bases and 6 bases, in that order; junction bases with no gene match: 9. CDR3 length: 16 residues.